The 32 T cell receptor beta chains below all came from one sample that was sequenced in a study of cytomegalovirus exposure and HLA in healthy donors. The PCR made use of 60 Vbeta and 13 Jbeta primers. The repertoire was sequenced with immunoSEQ multiplex PCR; TCRdb's copy has only in-frame clones and lacks some. Of some 120,000 clones in the sample, around three quarters were seen once. Material: PBMCs. The origin of the receptors is a man aged 18 to 35 in good health and CMV-seronegative.

This chain joins TRBV6-5 and TRBJ2-5; 7 bases match TRBD1. The V and J ends lost 2 bases and 1 base, in that order; junction bases with no gene match: 1. The CDR3 contains 14 residues. Looked up from germline, CDR1 is MNHEY and CDR2 is SVGAGI. CDR3 sequence: CASSYQGVQETQYF. The DNA of the CDR3 is TGTGCCAGCAGTTACCAGGGGGTCCAAGAGACCCAGTACTTC.

The chain has TRBV9 and TRBJ1-2; the match to TRBD1 covers 9 bases. Trimming removed 4 bases from V and 3 bases from J; junction bases left unmatched: 7. This CDR3 is 15 amino acids long. CDR1 and CDR2 (germline): SGDLS, YYNGEE. The CDR3 nucleotides read TGTGCCAGCAGCCCCCGGACAGGGGTCGACTATGGCTACACCTTC. Its protein product is CASSPRTGVDYGYTF.

The rearrangement links TRBV27 to TRBJ2-5; 7 bases fit TRBD2. From germline, CDR1 is MNHEY and CDR2 SMNVEV (reference sequence). This CDR3 spans 16 amino acids. V gave up 6 bases and J gave up 4 bases; unmatched junction bases: 14. CDR3 protein: CASSPWSGGRRETQYF. For the CDR3, the DNA is TGTGCCAGCAGCCCCTGGTCCGGCGGGAGAAGAGAGACCCAGTACTTC.

This chain links TRBV6-5 with TRBJ2-1; 13 bases fit TRBD2. CDR1 is MNHEY and CDR2 is SVGAGI in the germline V gene. The V and J ends lost 6 bases and 13 bases, in that order; junction bases with no gene match: 6. The CDR3 is 13 residues long. The CDR3 is CASSPGTSGNQFF. CDR3 DNA: TGTGCCAGCAGCCCCGGGACTAGCGGGAATCAGTTCTTC.

This chain joins TRBV9 and TRBJ1-2; no clear D. Germline values: CDR1 SGDLS, CDR2 YYNGEE. The CDR3 is 14 amino acids. The ends were cut back, 5 bases at V and 1 base at J, with 12 bases in the middle. CDR3 in amino acids: CASSWAGGNYGYTF. CDR3 sequence (DNA): TGTGCCAGCAGTTGGGCAGGAGGTAACTATGGCTACACCTTC.

The genes are TRBV5-1 and TRBJ2-1; D is perhaps TRBD2 (6 bases). CDR3 length: 13 residues. Trimming removed 2 bases from V and 15 bases from J, with 18 bases in between. Germline V gene lookup returns CDR1 SGHRS and CDR2 YFSETQ. The CDR3 reads CASSFGGDPGRFF. CDR3 in DNA: TGCGCCAGCAGCTTTGGCGGGGACCCCGGGCGGTTCTTC.

The rearrangement uses TRBV28 and TRBJ2-3; maybe TRBD2 (6 bases). The CDR3 has 15 residues. Germline V gives CDR1 MDHEN, CDR2 SYDVKM. The V end was cut by 6 bases, the J end by 2 bases, with 15 bases between. CDR3 in amino acids: CASSFGLLHTDTQYF. The CDR3 region has the DNA TGTGCCAGCAGCTTTGGACTACTTCACACAGATACGCAGTATTTT.

This chain uses TRBV5-1 with TRBJ1-1, with D perhaps matching TRBD1 (6 bases). CDR3 length equals 13 residues. Deletions cut 2 bases from V and 6 bases from J, with 11 bases between. Germline V gene data show CDR1 as SGHRS and CDR2 as YFSETQ. The CDR3 DNA is TGCGCCAGCAGCTTACAGGGTCGGCCTGAAGCTTTCTTT. Protein product: CASSLQGRPEAFF.

This sequence joins TRBV19 and TRBJ2-1; D not certain. Looked up from germline, CDR1 is LNHDA and CDR2 is SQIVND (reference sequence). V shed 7 bases and J shed 0 bases, with 10 bases lying between them. The CDR3 covers 14 residues. This CDR3 is CASNSANSYNEQFF. The DNA of the CDR3 is TGTGCCAGTAATTCAGCGAACTCCTACAATGAGCAGTTCTTC.

This clone was seen only a few times. The chain uses TRBV7-3 and TRBJ2-1; 11 nucleotides align to TRBD2. Germline-derived CDR1 and CDR2 are SGHTA and FQGTGA. The CDR3 length is 15 residues. V trimming: 5 bases; J trimming: 4 bases; junction bases outside the gene matches: 4. The chain's CDR3 is CASSQRTSGYNEQFF. CDR3 DNA sequence: TGTGCCAGCAGCCAAAGGACTAGCGGGTACAATGAGCAGTTCTTC.

J is TRBJ2-7 and V is TRBV28; tentatively, D is TRBD1 (6 bases). The V gene's germline CDR1 is MDHEN and CDR2 SYDVKM. This CDR3 is built from 14 residues. The ends were cut back, 6 bases at V and 2 bases at J, with 14 bases in the middle. The CDR3 loop reads CASRTWDTTYEQYF. The CDR3 region has the DNA TGTGCCAGCAGAACATGGGACACGACCTACGAGCAGTACTTC.

The rearrangement links TRBV2 to TRBJ2-7; D is uncertain. The CDR3 length is 15 residues. The germline V gene has CDR1 SNHLY and CDR2 FYNNEI. Trimming removed 6 bases from V and 4 bases from J, with 19 bases in between. The CDR3 protein is CASSEQLLAGYEQYF. The CDR3 DNA sequence: TGTGCCAGCAGCGAACAACTTTTAGCCGGATACGAGCAGTACTTC.

A few counts support this clone. The V and J genes are TRBV28 and TRBJ2-1; the D gene is possibly TRBD2 (5 bases). The CDR3 runs to 13 residues. Germline V gene data show CDR1 as MDHEN and CDR2 as SYDVKM. V lost 6 bases, J lost 9 bases, and 15 bases lay in between. The CDR3 region has the DNA TGTGCCAGCAGGAGAACTAGTTCCGGTGAGCAGTTCTTC. Its protein is CASRRTSSGEQFF.

The chain joins TRBV5-5 to TRBJ2-2, with 9 positions matching TRBD2. Trimming at V came to 2 bases and at J to 4 bases, leaving 12 bases not matched to a gene. Germline V gene data show CDR1 as SGHKS and CDR2 as YYEKEE (reference sequence). This CDR3 contains 18 residues. The DNA of the CDR3 is TGTGCCAGCAGCTTACGGACAGGATCTAGCGGGATCACCGGGGAGCTGTTTTTT. Translation gives CASSLRTGSSGITGELFF. The full variable domain, completed using reference TRBV5-5 and TRBJ2-2, is DAGVTQSPTHLIKTRGQQVTLRCSPISGHKSVSWYQQVLGQGPQFIFQYYEKEERGRGNFPDRFSARQFPNYSSELNVNALLLGDSALYLCASSLRTGSSGITGELFFGEGSRLTVL.

The V and J genes are TRBV7-2 and TRBJ2-3; 9 bases align to TRBD1. CDR1 is SGHTA and CDR2 is FQGNSA in the germline V gene. The J segment lost 1 base and the V segment lost 5 bases, leaving 4 bases of the junction unmatched. The CDR3 is 15 residues long. The CDR3 loop reads CASSPGQGRTDTQYF. In DNA form, the CDR3 reads TGTGCCAGCAGCCCGGGACAGGGCCGCACAGATACGCAGTATTTT.

The chain employs TRBV11-3 and TRBJ2-1; 8 bases fit TRBD2. J was trimmed by 5 bases and V by 5 bases; bases with no gene match: 11. The CDR3 consists of 16 residues. CDR1 SGHNT and CDR2 YENEEA come from the germline V gene. CDR3 in amino acids: CASSQTGTRHNNEQFF. The CDR3 DNA is TGTGCCAGCAGCCAAACCGGGACTAGACATAACAATGAGCAGTTCTTC.

This clone was picked up one time. This rearrangement joins TRBV19 to TRBJ2-5, with unresolved D. There are 14 residues in the CDR3. Germline assignment: CDR1 LNHDA and CDR2 SQIVND (reference sequence). Deletions cut 7 bases from V and 0 bases from J, with 12 bases between. The CDR3 region is CASKLGSHQETQYF. CDR3 DNA sequence: TGTGCCAGTAAGCTGGGCTCCCACCAAGAGACCCAGTACTTC.

In its sample, this clone was seen a few times. The chain joins TRBV7-6 to TRBJ2-3, with 10 bases aligning to TRBD2. The germline gives CDR1 SGHVS, CDR2 FNYEAQ. V lost 0 bases, J lost 0 bases, and 3 bases stayed unmatched. The CDR3 has 17 amino acids. CDR3 in amino acids: CASSLAGLAISTDTQYF. The CDR3 bases are TGTGCCAGCAGCTTAGCGGGACTAGCGATTAGCACAGATACGCAGTATTTT. Full variable domain (rest looked up from reference TRBV7-6 and TRBJ2-3): GAGVSQSPRYKVTKRGQDVALRCDPISGHVSLYWYRQALGQGPEFLTYFNYEAQQDKSGLPNDRFSAERPEGSISTLTIQRTEQRDSAMYRCASSLAGLAISTDTQYFGPGTRLTVL.

CDR3 DNA sequence: TGTGCCAGTAGTATGGACAGGTCAATGCTGAACACCGGGGAGCTGTTTTTT. Protein product: CASSMDRSMLNTGELFF. The chain links TRBV19 to TRBJ2-2; 7 bases align to TRBD1. The V gene's germline CDR1 is LNHDA and CDR2 SQIVND (reference sequence). Trimming removed 3 bases from V and 1 base from J; junction bases left unmatched: 8. The CDR3 is made up of 17 amino acids.

The chain recombines TRBV11-2 with TRBJ2-3; 8 bases are a match to TRBD2. V lost 3 bases, J lost 4 bases, and 3 bases stayed unmatched. Germline CDR1 and CDR2: SGHAT and FQNNGV. CDR3 size: 14 residues. CDR3 coding DNA: TGTGCCAGCAGCTTTAGCGGGATGTCAGATACGCAGTATTTT. Amino acid sequence: CASSFSGMSDTQYF.

The CDR3 region is CASTTGTGLYQPQHF. The DNA of the CDR3 is TGTGCCAGTACCACCGGGACAGGGTTATATCAGCCCCAGCATTTT. The rearrangement links TRBV19 to TRBJ1-5, with 9 positions matching TRBD1. The germline V gene has CDR1 LNHDA and CDR2 SQIVND (reference sequence). The CDR3 consists of 15 residues. The J segment lost 5 bases and the V segment lost 7 bases, leaving 9 bases of the junction unmatched.

The chain employs TRBV7-9 and TRBJ2-7, with TRBD2 as a possible D gene (5 bases). The V and J ends lost 6 bases and 4 bases respectively, with 10 bases between them. The CDR3 is 12 amino acids. CDR1 SEHNR and CDR2 FQNEAQ come from the germline V gene (reference sequence). DNA for the CDR3: TGTGCCAGCAGGGGGAGCAGATACGAGCAGTACGTC. Translating gives CASRGSRYEQYV.

The CDR3 is CASSLVPGLVDTQYF. The DNA of the CDR3 is TGTGCCAGCAGTCTTGTCCCGGGACTAGTTGATACGCAGTATTTT. This sequence joins TRBV27 and TRBJ2-3, with TRBD2 matching 8 bases. Germline loops: CDR1 MNHEY, CDR2 SMNVEV (reference sequence). Trimming removed 5 bases from V and 6 bases from J; junction bases left unmatched: 10. The CDR3 sequence is 15 residues long.

This chain links TRBV5-1 with TRBJ2-1, with TRBD2 matching 10 bases. J was trimmed by 8 bases and V by 4 bases; bases with no gene match: 12. CDR3 size: 16 residues. Germline loops: CDR1 SGHRS, CDR2 YFSETQ. CDR3 amino acids: CASSPAAAGGPDEQFF. The CDR3 DNA is TGCGCCAGCAGCCCCGCTGCAGCGGGAGGGCCGGATGAGCAGTTCTTC.

The sample holds a few counts of this clone. The chain carries TRBV4-3 and TRBJ2-7; weak D call: TRBD2 (6 bases). V was clipped by 4 bases and J by 2 bases, with 12 bases between them. CDR1 LGHNA and CDR2 YSLEER come from the germline V gene. The CDR3 is 14 residues long. The CDR3 DNA is TGCGCCAGCAGCCCGGAGGGCCAAGCCTACGAGCAGTACTTC. Residues: CASSPEGQAYEQYF.

The chain combines TRBV6-1 with TRBJ1-1; D possibly corresponds to TRBD1 (6 bases). V lost 5 bases to trimming and J lost 6 bases, with 16 bases between them. Germline V gene lookup returns CDR1 MNHNS and CDR2 SASEGT. The CDR3 contains 14 residues. CDR3 nucleotides: TGTGCCAGCAGTAGACAGGTCTCACACGCTGAAGCTTTCTTT. Translation gives CASSRQVSHAEAFF.

The rearrangement joins TRBV27 to TRBJ2-7, with D perhaps TRBD2 (6 bases). The V end was cut by 1 base, the J end by 0 bases, with 13 bases between. Germline V gene data show CDR1 as MNHEY and CDR2 as SMNVEV (reference sequence). There are 16 residues in the CDR3. This CDR3 reads CASSLYPSALSYEQYF. The DNA for the CDR3 is TGTGCCAGCAGTTTATACCCTAGCGCCCTCTCCTACGAGCAGTACTTC.

This clone was seen a handful of times. The J gene is TRBJ1-5, the V gene TRBV29-1, with D possibly matching TRBD1 (6 bases). The CDR3 loop spans 14 amino acids. Trimming stripped 5 bases from V and 4 bases from J, with 15 bases between. Germline CDR1 SQVTM, CDR2 ANQGSEA. In DNA form, the CDR3 reads TGCAGCGTTACGACAGGCGGGGGAAATCAGCCCCAGCATTTT. This gives the protein CSVTTGGGNQPQHF. The whole variable domain, filled in from reference TRBV29-1 and TRBJ1-5, reads SAVISQKPSRDICQRGTSLTIQCQVDSQVTMMFWYRQQPGQSLTLIATANQGSEATYESGFVIDKFPISRPNLTFSTLTVSNMSPEDSSIYLCSVTTGGGNQPQHFGDGTRLSIL.

Concerning this clone: A read error may produce the germline difference seen at one junction end. The V gene is TRBV6-6, the J gene TRBJ2-1, with 9 positions matching TRBD1. Germline values: CDR1 MNHNY, CDR2 SVGAGI (reference sequence). The CDR3 runs to 14 residues. DNA for the CDR3: TGTACCAGCACCTGGACAGGGGATGTCAATGAGCAGTTCTTC. Translation gives CTSTWTGDVNEQFF.

J is TRBJ2-2 and V is TRBV7-9, with 11 bases lining up with TRBD2. The CDR3 covers 16 residues. The V and J ends lost 5 bases and 7 bases, in that order; junction bases with no gene match: 9. The germline V gene encodes CDR1 SEHNR and CDR2 FQNEAQ (reference sequence). The CDR3 DNA sequence: TGTGCCAGCAGCGCCATACTAGCGGGAGTTGACGGGGAGCTGTTTTTT. The encoded protein is CASSAILAGVDGELFF.

The rearrangement links TRBV4-3 to TRBJ2-5, with TRBD2 matching over 12 bases. The trim removed 0 bases at V and 9 bases at J, leaving 8 bases unmatched. The CDR3 is made up of 16 amino acids. The germline V gene has CDR1 LGHNA and CDR2 YSLEER. CDR3 sequence reads: CASSQDVGLAGRAQYF. The CDR3 nucleotides read TGCGCCAGCAGCCAAGACGTAGGACTAGCGGGAAGAGCCCAGTACTTC.

The chain uses TRBV5-5 and TRBJ2-4; possible D gene TRBD1, 6 bases. Per germline, CDR1 SGHKS and CDR2 YYEKEE (reference sequence). The CDR3 extends over 13 amino acids. V lost 1 base, J lost 8 bases, and 10 bases lay in between. The CDR3 here is CASSLWQGHIQYF. CDR3 DNA sequence: TGTGCCAGCAGCTTGTGGCAGGGGCACATTCAGTACTTC.